Below, 14 T cell receptor beta chains from the same sample are listed, as sequenced in a study of beta chain features in type 1 diabetes. Regarding the study as a whole: In all four CD4+ subsets, TCRB CDR3 length was significantly, moderately reduced in type 1 diabetes.

No antigens are known for them. Expressed TCRB transcripts were sequenced, since all the RNA that had been isolated was reverse transcribed. The assay was immunoSEQ multiplex PCR, and TCRdb's table has in-frame clones only and misses some. The sample lists approximately 52,000 clones, about three fifths occurring once. Source material: stem cell memory CD4+ T cells from blood. These receptors all come from a woman aged 30 to 39 with type 1 diabetes.

The J gene is TRBJ2-5, the V gene TRBV7-9; 15 bases are a match to TRBD2. The CDR3 runs to 15 residues. In germline, CDR1 is SEHNR, CDR2 FQNEAQ (reference sequence). V was clipped by 10 bases and J by 4 bases; unmatched bases: 7. CDR3 bases: TGTGCCATCGGGGGACTAGCGGGAGGAAGAGAGACCCAGTACTTC. This gives the protein CAIGGLAGGRETQYF.

The J gene is TRBJ2-7, the V gene TRBV7-9; TRBD1 might be the D (6 bases). The CDR3 runs 14 residues. V was clipped by 5 bases and J by 0 bases, with 11 bases between them. Germline CDR1 SEHNR, CDR2 FQNEAQ (reference sequence). CDR3 nucleotides: TGTGCCAGCAGCCGCCGGGACACCTCCTACGAGCAGTACTTC. This codes for CASSRRDTSYEQYF.

This clone was seen a single time. The chain employs TRBV2 and TRBJ2-7; 9 bases match TRBD1. From germline, CDR1 is SNHLY and CDR2 FYNNEI. The CDR3 consists of 15 residues. V was pared by 2 bases and J by 2 bases, with 4 bases of the junction left unmatched. The CDR3 nucleotides are TGTGCCAGCAGTGAATATGGGACAGGGCCCTACGAGCAGTACTTC. Its translation: CASSEYGTGPYEQYF.

This clone was counted a few times. This rearrangement joins TRBV19 to TRBJ2-2; unclear D gene. The CDR3 is made up of 14 amino acids. Trimming removed 3 bases at V and 1 base at J, with 6 bases between. The germline CDR1 and CDR2 sequences are LNHDA and SQIVND (reference sequence). CDR3 protein: CASSIRQNTGELFF. Here the CDR3 DNA reads TGTGCCAGTAGTATTCGACAGAACACCGGGGAGCTGTTTTTT.

The gene calls are TRBV9 and TRBJ2-2, with no clear D. The CDR3 contains 16 residues. Germline V gene data show CDR1 as SGDLS and CDR2 as YYNGEE. V lost 4 bases and J lost 3, with 16 bases in between. CDR3 region: CASSLGWPEDTGELFF. In DNA, the CDR3 is TGTGCCAGCAGCCTCGGGTGGCCAGAGGACACCGGGGAGCTGTTTTTT.

The chain couples TRBV29-1 to TRBJ2-1, with 12 bases fitting TRBD1. Germline V gene sequence: CDR1 SQVTM, CDR2 ANQGSEA. With 6 bases clipped from V and 6 bases from J, the junction kept 9 bases outside the gene matches. The length of the CDR3 is 15 residues. CDR3 sequence reads: CSVIRGQGAFNEQFF. The CDR3 region has the DNA TGCAGCGTCATACGGGGACAGGGGGCGTTCAATGAGCAGTTCTTC.

The chain carries TRBV9 and TRBJ2-5; TRBD2 is a possible D gene (5 bases). The CDR3 totals 14 residues. The germline V gene has CDR1 SGDLS and CDR2 YYNGEE. V gave up 0 bases and J gave up 4 bases, with 10 bases separating them. The CDR3 DNA reads as TGTGCCAGCAGCGTAGGGTCCCGGGGAGAGACCCAGTACTTC. It encodes CASSVGSRGETQYF. The whole variable domain, filled in from reference TRBV9 and TRBJ2-5, reads DSGVTQTPKHLITATGQRVTLRCSPRSGDLSVYWYQQSLDQGLQFLIQYYNGEERAKGNILERFSAQQFPDLHSELNLSSLELGDSALYFCASSVGSRGETQYFGPGTRLLVL.

The chain recombines TRBV5-1 with TRBJ2-7; TRBD1 matches at 7 bases. The CDR3 runs 15 residues. J was trimmed by 2 bases and V by 0 bases; bases with no gene match: 5. CDR1 and CDR2 (germline): SGHRS, YFSETQ. CDR3 DNA: TGCGCCAGCAGCTTGGAGTCAGGGGGAACCTACGAGCAGTACTTC. This encodes CASSLESGGTYEQYF.

A few counts support this clone. The chain has TRBV2 and TRBJ1-2; TRBD1 matches at 8 bases. J was trimmed by 4 bases and V by 4 bases; bases with no gene match: 11. The CDR3 spans 16 residues. From germline, CDR1 is SNHLY and CDR2 FYNNEI. The CDR3 coding sequence is TGTGCCAGCAGTGCAGCCAGACAGGGGACGGTCTATGGCTACACCTTC. It encodes CASSAARQGTVYGYTF.

This chain connects TRBV28 to TRBJ2-3, with D tentatively TRBD2 (5 bases). Trimming shortened V by 8 bases and J by 2 bases, and 11 bases separated the two germline ends. Germline loops: CDR1 MDHEN, CDR2 SYDVKM. The CDR3 sequence is 13 residues long. As DNA, the CDR3 is TGTGCCAGCCGGGATCCTAACACAGATACGCAGTATTTT. Protein: CASRDPNTDTQYF.

This chain joins TRBV5-4 and TRBJ1-5; a weak D match, TRBD1 (5 bases). V shed 4 bases and J shed 4 bases, with 12 bases lying between them. CDR3 length equals 14 residues. Germline CDR1 is SGHNT and CDR2 is YYREEE (reference sequence). The CDR3 DNA is TGTGCCAGCAGCCCCGGGGGGGTAAATCAGCCCCAGCATTTT. It encodes CASSPGGVNQPQHF. Full variable domain (remainder filled in from reference TRBV5-4 and TRBJ1-5): ETGVTQSPTHLIKTRGQQVTLRCSSQSGHNTVSWYQQALGQGPQFIFQYYREEENGRGNFPPRFSGLQFPNYSSELNVNALELDDSALYLCASSPGGVNQPQHFGDGTRLSIL.

The V call is TRBV7-6, the J call TRBJ2-3, with TRBD2 identical over 10 bases. Germline-derived CDR1 and CDR2 are SGHVS and FNYEAQ. The CDR3 sequence is 16 residues long. Germline trimming cut 1 base from V and 1 base from J; bases unmatched to any gene: 2. The CDR3 DNA sequence: TGTGCCAGCAGCTTAGATCTAGCGGGGGGCACAGATACGCAGTATTTT. Translation gives CASSLDLAGGTDTQYF.

The chain couples TRBV11-2 to TRBJ2-4; possible D gene TRBD1, 5 bases. Germline V gene sequence: CDR1 SGHAT, CDR2 FQNNGV. The ends were cut back, 4 bases at V and 2 bases at J, with 12 bases in the middle. The CDR3 covers 15 residues. The CDR3 reads CASSYGWGTKNIQYF. The DNA of the CDR3 is TGTGCCAGCAGCTATGGGTGGGGCACCAAAAACATTCAGTACTTC.

The chain carries TRBV5-1 and TRBJ2-5, with 8 positions matching TRBD1. This CDR3 region has 14 residues. V lost 4 bases and J lost 1; bases outside the gene matches: 3. CDR1 is SGHRS, CDR2 YFSETQ, per germline. The CDR3 loop is CASSGQGAQETQYF. In DNA form, the CDR3 reads TGCGCCAGCAGCGGCCAGGGGGCCCAAGAGACCCAGTACTTC.